This T cell receptor (beta chain) was documented in a study of cytomegalovirus exposure and HLA in healthy donors. CDR3 size: 13 residues. Trimming took 5 bases from V and 1 from J, leaving 6 bases between them. The V gene's germline CDR1 is MNHEY and CDR2 SMNVEV (reference sequence). The PCR used 60 Vbeta and 13 Jbeta primers. Assay used: immunoSEQ multiplex PCR; TCRdb lists only in-frame clones, some missing. The data show about 91,000 clones, approximately 78% seen once. The sequenced sample was PBMCs. The sequence was obtained from a male donor in good health and CMV-seropositive. The chain recombines TRBV27 with TRBJ1-3; maybe TRBD1 (5 bases). The CDR3 bases are TGTGCCAGCAGTCCAGGGTCTGGAAACACCATATATTTT. Its protein product is CASSPGSGNTIYF.